Below are 18 T cell receptor beta chains sequenced from a single sample in a study of blood T cell repertoires in COVID-19. Assay used: immunoSEQ multiplex PCR; TCRdb lists only in-frame clones, some missing. This sample has 100,000 or so clones, with roughly 90% found just once. The sequencing input was peripheral blood. These receptors were taken from a woman in her 50s with COVID-19, enrolled during active disease.

This clone is a singleton in its sample. The chain links TRBV9 to TRBJ2-7; 11 bases agree with TRBD1. Germline V gene data show CDR1 as SGDLS and CDR2 as YYNGEE. This CDR3 region has 16 residues. The V segment lost 4 bases and the J segment 3 bases; nucleotides outside the gene matches: 9. The CDR3 reads CASSPRAGTGGYEQYF. CDR3 DNA sequence: TGTGCCAGCAGCCCGAGGGCCGGGACAGGGGGCTACGAGCAGTACTTC.

The genes are TRBV19 and TRBJ1-1; 7 bases map to TRBD1. Germline CDR1 and CDR2: LNHDA and SQIVND (reference sequence). This CDR3 is built from 15 residues. V lost 6 bases to trimming and J lost 0 bases; unmatched junction nucleotides: 7. The CDR3 coding sequence is TGTGCCAGTAGCGTTAACAGGGGTCTGAACACTGAAGCTTTCTTT. Translated: CASSVNRGLNTEAFF.

The rearrangement uses TRBV13 and TRBJ1-6; the D gene is possibly TRBD1 (5 bases). The CDR3 consists of 14 residues. Per the germline V gene, CDR1 is PRHDT and CDR2 is FYEKMQ (reference sequence). Trimming stripped 7 bases from V and 13 bases from J, with 20 bases between. The chain's CDR3 is CASTEGQGASPLHF. CDR3 nucleotides: TGTGCCAGCACGGAGGGGCAGGGTGCTTCCCCCCTCCACTTT.

This chain joins TRBV5-1 and TRBJ1-2, with 7 bases identical to TRBD1. From germline, CDR1 is SGHRS and CDR2 YFSETQ. The CDR3 loop spans 13 amino acids. V trimming: 4 bases; J trimming: 4 bases; junction bases outside the gene matches: 4. This chain's CDR3 is CASSPGQSYGYTF. CDR3 in DNA: TGCGCCAGCAGCCCGGGACAGAGCTATGGCTACACCTTC.

The chain carries TRBV19 and TRBJ2-2; D is undetermined. Trimming shortened V by 6 bases and J by 7 bases, and 9 bases separated the two germline ends. Per germline, CDR1 LNHDA and CDR2 SQIVND (reference sequence). CDR3 length: 12 amino acids. This CDR3 reads CASSNSVGELFF. DNA for the CDR3: TGTGCCAGTAGCAACTCGGTCGGGGAGCTGTTTTTT.

V usage is TRBV3-1 (or the pseudogene TRBV3-2) and J usage is TRBJ1-2; unclear D gene. Trimming pared 0 bases from V and 4 bases from J, leaving 9 bases between. This CDR3 contains 14 residues. In germline, CDR1 is LGHDT, CDR2 YNNKEL (reference sequence). This chain's CDR3 is CASSQDGGSYGYTF. As DNA, the CDR3 is TGTGCCAGCAGCCAAGATGGAGGGTCCTATGGCTACACCTTC.

The chain couples TRBV5-8 to TRBJ2-3; 12 bases are a match to TRBD2. CDR1 and CDR2 from the germline V gene are SGHTS and YDEGEE. The CDR3 spans 19 residues. With 3 bases clipped from V and 2 bases from J, the junction kept 13 bases outside the gene matches. CDR3 sequence reads: CASSSPGLAGYIPTDTQYF. CDR3 bases: TGTGCCAGCAGCTCGCCGGGACTAGCGGGTTATATCCCCACAGATACGCAGTATTTT.

For this clone: A read error may produce the germline difference seen at one junction end. This chain uses TRBV24-1 with TRBJ1-1; perhaps TRBD1 as D (6 bases). Per the germline V gene, CDR1 is KGHDR and CDR2 is SFDVKD. This CDR3 has 15 amino acids. The CDR3 DNA follows: TGTGTCACCAGTGATCGGGGGGCAGGGAACACTGAAGCTTTCTTT. As protein: CVTSDRGAGNTEAFF.

This rearrangement joins TRBV4-2 to TRBJ2-7; 9 bases map to TRBD2. In germline, CDR1 is LGHNA, CDR2 YNFKEQ. V dropped 0 bases and J dropped 4; count of bases not matched to a gene: 7. CDR3 length: 16 residues. CDR3 amino acids: CASSQDWGGGAYEQYF. The CDR3 nucleotides are TGTGCCAGCAGCCAAGATTGGGGCGGGGGGGCTTACGAGCAGTACTTC.

J is TRBJ2-5 and V is TRBV3-1 (or the pseudogene TRBV3-2); unclear D gene. This CDR3 is 11 amino acids long. Germline V CDR1 and CDR2: LGHDT, YNNKEL (reference sequence). V dropped 8 bases and J dropped 2 bases, with 6 bases sitting between them. The DNA of the CDR3 is TGTGCCAGCGAGTGGCAAGAGACCCAGTACTTC. It codes for CASEWQETQYF.

The chain carries TRBV27 and TRBJ1-2, with 7 bases matching TRBD1. The CDR3 has 14 amino acids. Trimming at V came to 4 bases and at J to 3 bases, leaving 5 bases not matched to a gene. Germline V CDR1 and CDR2: MNHEY, SMNVEV (reference sequence). The CDR3 DNA reads as TGTGCCAGCAGTTCATCCGGGACAGACTATGGCTACACCTTC. Protein sequence: CASSSSGTDYGYTF.

The V and J genes are TRBV12-3 or TRBV12-4 and TRBJ2-3; D call uncertain. The CDR3 has 13 residues. V lost 2 bases to trimming and J lost 6 bases, with 9 bases between them. Here the CDR3 DNA reads TGTGCCAGCAGTTTACTTCGGGTGGATACGCAGTATTTT. It specifies CASSLLRVDTQYF.

This rearrangement joins TRBV6-1 to TRBJ2-7; D gene uncertain. The ends were cut back, 3 bases at V and 6 bases at J, with 9 bases in the middle. The germline CDR1 and CDR2 sequences are MNHNS and SASEGT. The CDR3 runs 12 residues. The DNA for the CDR3 is TGTGCCAGCAGTGATGCGGCGGTCGAGCAGTACTTC. This translates into CASSDAAVEQYF.

The V call is TRBV7-3, the J call TRBJ2-6, with D tentatively TRBD1 (6 bases). This CDR3 is 17 amino acids long. Deletions cut 3 bases from V and 0 bases from J, with 12 bases between. The germline V gene encodes CDR1 SGHTA and CDR2 FQGTGA. This CDR3 reads CASSLLRQASGANVLTF. The CDR3 nucleotides are TGTGCCAGCAGCTTGCTTCGACAGGCCTCTGGGGCCAACGTCCTGACTTTC.

The chain couples TRBV11-2 to TRBJ1-1; no firm D call. Germline CDR1 SGHAT, CDR2 FQNNGV. The CDR3 covers 14 residues. The V end was cut by 0 bases, the J end by 8 bases, with 13 bases between. For the CDR3, the DNA is TGTGCCAGCAGCTTAGAGCGCGGGCCCTGGGAAGCTTTCTTT. Translation: CASSLERGPWEAFF.

This sequence joins TRBV19 and TRBJ2-1; 7 positions match TRBD1. Trimming cost V 5 bases and J 12 bases; bases outside gene matches: 10. CDR1 is LNHDA, CDR2 SQIVND, per germline (reference sequence). This CDR3 region has 13 residues. CDR3 amino acids: CASSADRVLAQFF. Here the CDR3 DNA reads TGTGCCAGTAGTGCCGACAGGGTCCTTGCGCAGTTCTTC. The variable domain in full, with the rest retrieved from reference TRBV19 and TRBJ2-1, is DGGITQSPKYLFRKEGQNVTLSCEQNLNHDAMYWYRQDPGQGLRLIYYSQIVNDFQKGDIAEGYSVSREKKESFPLTVTSAQKNPTAFYLCASSADRVLAQFFGPGTRLTVL.

V usage is TRBV9 and J usage is TRBJ2-3; D call uncertain. Looked up from germline, CDR1 is SGDLS and CDR2 is YYNGEE. This CDR3 contains 16 residues. The germline V and J ends were trimmed by 0 bases and 2 bases, with 13 bases remaining between them. The DNA of the CDR3 is TGTGCCAGCAGCGTAGGAAGCGAGCCCTACACAGATACGCAGTATTTT. Translating gives CASSVGSEPYTDTQYF.

J is TRBJ1-2 and V is TRBV9; 10 bases line up with TRBD1. Per the germline V gene, CDR1 is SGDLS and CDR2 is YYNGEE. V lost 0 bases to trimming and J lost 4 bases; unmatched junction nucleotides: 9. The CDR3 runs to 17 residues. The CDR3 is CASSVDGQGDFGYGYTF. The CDR3 nucleotides are TGTGCCAGCAGCGTAGACGGACAGGGGGATTTCGGCTATGGCTACACCTTC.